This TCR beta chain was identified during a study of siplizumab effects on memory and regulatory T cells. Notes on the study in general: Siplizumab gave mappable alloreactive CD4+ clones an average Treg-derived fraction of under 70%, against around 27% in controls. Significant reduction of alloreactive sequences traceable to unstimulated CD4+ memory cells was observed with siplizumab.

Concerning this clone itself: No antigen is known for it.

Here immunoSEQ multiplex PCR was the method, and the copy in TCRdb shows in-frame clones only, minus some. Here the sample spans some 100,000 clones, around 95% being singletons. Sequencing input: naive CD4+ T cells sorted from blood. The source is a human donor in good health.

In DNA, the CDR3 is TGTGCCAGCAGCATCACTAGCGGGGGGGACAACAAAAGGGCCCAGTACTTC. Encoded protein: CASSITSGGDNKRAQYF. The chain uses TRBV2 and TRBJ2-5; 13 nucleotides align to TRBD2. Germline lookup yields CDR1 SNHLY and CDR2 FYNNEI. The CDR3 loop spans 17 amino acids. Trimming took 6 bases from V and 9 from J; bases not matched to a gene: 16. Variable domain in full (rest from reference TRBV2 and TRBJ2-5): EPEVTQTPSHQVTQMGQEVILRCVPISNHLYFYWYRQILGQKVEFLVSFYNNEISEKSEIFDDQFSVERPDGSNFTLKIRSTKLEDSAMYFCASSITSGGDNKRAQYFGPGTRLLVL.